These 23 T cell receptor beta chains were all obtained from the same sample, sequenced in a study of cytomegalovirus exposure and HLA in healthy donors. Amplification used 60 Vbeta primers and 13 Jbeta primers. This table comes from immunoSEQ multiplex PCR, and its TCRdb copy is limited to in-frame clones, with some not included. The data hold around 200,000 clones, with around 67% observed a single time. Sequenced: PBMCs. The receptors were sampled from a woman in her twenties or thirties in good health and CMV-seropositive.

This clone was counted only a few times. The CDR3 nucleotides read TGTGCCAGCAGTTTTGGTACCGGTGCCGGGTACACTGAAGCTTTCTTT. As protein: CASSFGTGAGYTEAFF. The V gene is TRBV28, the J gene TRBJ1-1; D is unresolved. From germline, CDR1 is MDHEN and CDR2 SYDVKM. The CDR3 covers 16 residues. Trimming left V 3 bases short and J 3 bases short, with 17 bases between.

V usage is TRBV6-5 and J usage is TRBJ1-2, with D perhaps matching TRBD1 (5 bases). Trimming took 3 bases from V and 4 from J, leaving 12 bases between them. The CDR3 covers 14 residues. CDR1 is MNHEY, CDR2 SVGAGI, per germline. CDR3 sequence reads: CASSYSRGSYGYTF. Written as DNA, the CDR3 is TGTGCCAGCAGTTATAGTAGGGGCTCCTATGGCTACACCTTC.

This sequence joins TRBV2 and TRBJ2-3; 11 bases fit TRBD2. Germline V gene sequence: CDR1 SNHLY, CDR2 FYNNEI. The CDR3 sequence is 16 residues long. Trimming at V came to 8 bases and at J to 5 bases, leaving 12 bases not matched to a gene. CDR3 DNA sequence: TGTGCCAGCTCCCGAGGTAGCGGGAGGGTTATAGATACGCAGTATTTT. It specifies CASSRGSGRVIDTQYF.

As DNA, the CDR3 is TGTGCCACCCGCGGGGCTAGAGTTACCGGGGAGCTGTTTTTT. It translates to CATRGARVTGELFF. The chain joins TRBV15 to TRBJ2-2, with TRBD2 as a possible D gene (6 bases). Germline CDR1 and CDR2: LNHNV and YYDKDF (reference sequence). Deletions cut 8 bases from V and 5 bases from J, with 15 bases between. The CDR3 extends over 14 amino acids.

V and J are TRBV9 and TRBJ2-1; 8 bases map to TRBD2. Unmatched junction bases numbered 11, after V lost 4 bases and J lost 2 bases. The CDR3 sequence is 17 residues long. Germline loops: CDR1 SGDLS, CDR2 YYNGEE. In DNA, the CDR3 is TGTGCCAGCAGCTTCCCGGGAAGCGGGAGCCCCTACAATGAGCAGTTCTTC. This sequence encodes CASSFPGSGSPYNEQFF.

This sequence joins TRBV9 and TRBJ1-3; D is unclear. This CDR3 region has 16 residues. Per the germline V gene, CDR1 is SGDLS and CDR2 is YYNGEE. V dropped 0 bases and J dropped 1 base, with 11 bases sitting between them. CDR3 region: CASSVDPGFSGNTIYF. The CDR3 bases are TGTGCCAGCAGCGTAGATCCGGGGTTTTCTGGAAACACCATATATTTT.

V is TRBV27 and J is TRBJ2-1; possible D gene TRBD2, 6 bases. V gave up 5 bases and J gave up 5 bases, with 16 bases separating them. Germline V gene sequence: CDR1 MNHEY, CDR2 SMNVEV (reference sequence). The CDR3 totals 15 residues. The CDR3 DNA reads as TGTGCCAGCAGTATAATCCCGGGACTGAACAATGAGCAGTTCTTC. Protein sequence: CASSIIPGLNNEQFF.

This clone was counted between two and nine times. The chain is built from TRBV27 and TRBJ2-2; 12 nucleotides line up with TRBD2. The CDR3 has 17 residues. V was clipped by 2 bases and J by 5 bases; unmatched bases: 6. Germline lookup yields CDR1 MNHEY and CDR2 SMNVEV (reference sequence). The CDR3 DNA sequence: TGTGCCAGCAGTTTAAAGACTAGCGGGAGTGGTACCGGGGAGCTGTTTTTT. Translated: CASSLKTSGSGTGELFF.

The CDR3 region is CASSFSGRQGTDTQYF. CDR3 coding DNA: TGTGCCAGCAGCTTTAGCGGGAGACAGGGTACAGATACGCAGTATTTT. The chain combines TRBV7-8 with TRBJ2-3; 9 bases align to TRBD2. Germline loops: CDR1 SGHVS, CDR2 FQNEAQ. With V trimmed by 3 bases and J by 3 bases, 7 bases remained unmatched. The CDR3 runs to 16 residues.

This chain uses TRBV28 with TRBJ1-2, with 11 bases that match TRBD1. CDR3 length: 14 amino acids. Germline CDR1 and CDR2: MDHEN and SYDVKM. V lost 5 bases, J lost 4 bases, and 3 bases stayed unmatched. As DNA, the CDR3 is TGTGCCAGCAGTCAAGGGACAGGGGGCTATGGCTACACCTTC. This codes for CASSQGTGGYGYTF.

The chain links TRBV6-6 to TRBJ2-7; the D gene is possibly TRBD1 (5 bases). The germline V gene encodes CDR1 MNHNY and CDR2 SVGAGI (reference sequence). The V end lost 5 bases, the J end lost 5 bases, and 7 bases lay between the germline ends. This CDR3 region has 11 residues. CDR3 residues: CASSARDEQYF. The CDR3 bases are TGTGCCAGCAGTGCCAGGGACGAGCAGTACTTC.

This clone was counted once. This sequence joins TRBV5-5 and TRBJ1-3, with 8 bases aligning to TRBD1. Per the germline V gene, CDR1 is SGHKS and CDR2 is YYEKEE (reference sequence). The length of the CDR3 is 18 residues. With 2 bases clipped from V and 0 bases from J, the junction kept 10 bases outside the gene matches. The CDR3 DNA is TGTGCCAGCAGCTTAGCCCCGACAGGGGCCGGCTCTGGAAACACCATATATTTT. Its translation: CASSLAPTGAGSGNTIYF. The full variable domain, with the rest looked up from reference TRBV5-5 and TRBJ1-3, is DAGVTQSPTHLIKTRGQQVTLRCSPISGHKSVSWYQQVLGQGPQFIFQYYEKEERGRGNFPDRFSARQFPNYSSELNVNALLLGDSALYLCASSLAPTGAGSGNTIYFGEGSWLTVV.

This clone was seen a handful of times. The genes are TRBV5-4 and TRBJ1-1; 7 bases agree with TRBD1. The ends lost 5 bases at V and 5 bases at J; junction bases unmatched: 6. The CDR3 contains 13 residues. Germline V gives CDR1 SGHNT, CDR2 YYREEE (reference sequence). Here the CDR3 DNA reads TGTGCCAGCAGTTACAGGGGTGAGACTGAAGCTTTCTTT. It encodes CASSYRGETEAFF.

This sequence joins TRBV19 and TRBJ2-3; maybe TRBD1 (5 bases). The CDR3 runs to 15 residues. V lost 6 bases, J lost 3 bases, and 16 bases lay in between. Germline V gene lookup returns CDR1 LNHDA and CDR2 SQIVND (reference sequence). CDR3 protein: CASSQGLVETDTQYF. The CDR3 DNA reads as TGTGCCAGTAGCCAGGGCTTGGTAGAGACAGATACGCAGTATTTT.

The chain couples TRBV7-9 to TRBJ1-1; 8 positions agree with TRBD1. CDR3 length: 14 residues. The germline V gene has CDR1 SEHNR and CDR2 FQNEAQ (reference sequence). Trimming cost V 5 bases and J 5 bases; bases outside gene matches: 7. CDR3: CASSDTGGTTEAFF. Here the CDR3 DNA reads TGTGCCAGCAGCGATACAGGGGGTACGACTGAAGCTTTCTTT.

The chain recombines TRBV10-3 with TRBJ1-2; D may be TRBD1 (5 bases). Germline V gives CDR1 ENHRY, CDR2 SYGVKD. Deletions cut 3 bases from V and 2 bases from J, with 13 bases between. The CDR3 runs 15 residues. The DNA for the CDR3 is TGTGCCATCAGTGATCACGGAGGGGCCAACTATGGCTACACCTTC. It specifies CAISDHGGANYGYTF.

The V and J genes are TRBV2 and TRBJ2-3; 12 bases line up with TRBD2. The V gene's germline CDR1 is SNHLY and CDR2 FYNNEI. V shed 4 bases and J 4 bases; nucleotides not matched to a gene: 3. The CDR3 spans 15 residues. The DNA of the CDR3 is TGTGCCAGCAGTGGACTAGCGGGAGCGGCAGATACGCAGTATTTT. This encodes CASSGLAGAADTQYF.

The chain has TRBV4-2 and TRBJ2-3; 8 bases are a match to TRBD2. The CDR3 totals 17 residues. Trimming at V came to 0 bases and at J to 1 base, leaving 6 bases not matched to a gene. Germline V gives CDR1 LGHNA, CDR2 YNFKEQ. CDR3 sequence (DNA): TGTGCCAGCAGCCAAGAAGAGGTCGGGAGGGGCACAGATACGCAGTATTTT. Translated: CASSQEEVGRGTDTQYF.

The J gene is TRBJ2-5, the V gene TRBV4-1; D not certain. V shed 0 bases and J shed 5 bases, with 10 bases lying between them. CDR1 is MGHRA and CDR2 is YSYEKL in the germline V gene. The CDR3 runs 14 residues. The CDR3 sequence is CASSQDQAGETQYF. The CDR3 DNA reads TGCGCCAGCAGCCAAGACCAGGCAGGCGAGACCCAGTACTTC.

This clone was observed a handful of times. The rearrangement links TRBV6-6 to TRBJ1-4, with TRBD1 matching 10 bases. Germline values: CDR1 MNHNY, CDR2 SVGAGI (reference sequence). With 5 bases clipped from V and 3 bases from J, the junction kept 3 bases outside the gene matches. The CDR3 totals 15 residues. CDR3 sequence (DNA): TGTGCCAGCAGTCCTGGACAGGGGGCTAATGAAAAACTGTTTTTT. Translating gives CASSPGQGANEKLFF.

The chain links TRBV5-5 to TRBJ2-6, with TRBD1 identical over 9 bases. The CDR3 contains 16 residues. The V gene's germline CDR1 is SGHKS and CDR2 YYEKEE (reference sequence). The V and J ends lost 4 bases and 4 bases, in that order; junction bases with no gene match: 6. CDR3 in amino acids: CASSPWTGAGANVLTF. The CDR3 DNA reads TGTGCCAGCAGCCCTTGGACAGGGGCCGGGGCCAACGTCCTGACTTTC.

The gene calls are TRBV29-1 and TRBJ2-5, with D possibly TRBD2 on 6 matching bases. This CDR3 spans 13 amino acids. Germline loops: CDR1 SQVTM, CDR2 ANQGSEA. Trimming removed 4 bases at V and 11 bases at J, with 20 bases between. The CDR3 region is CSVVGTYSREQYF. CDR3 DNA sequence: TGCAGCGTTGTCGGGACTTATAGTCGGGAGCAGTACTTC.

The rearrangement links TRBV28 to TRBJ2-2, with TRBD2 matching 7 bases. The CDR3 contains 16 residues. V dropped 1 base and J dropped 0; count of bases not matched to a gene: 2. Looked up from germline, CDR1 is MDHEN and CDR2 is SYDVKM. CDR3 amino acids: CASSLLTSANTGELFF. The DNA of the CDR3 is TGTGCCAGCAGTTTATTAACTAGCGCGAACACCGGGGAGCTGTTTTTT.